What follows are 9 T cell receptor beta chains derived from one specimen sequenced in a study of blood T cell repertoires in COVID-19. Using immunoSEQ multiplex PCR, the repertoire was profiled, and TCRdb retains in-frame clones only, with some absent. The sample shows around 330,000 clones, 90% of them seen only once. Sequenced: PBMCs or T cells enriched from blood (not recorded which). All receptors derive from a man in his fifties or sixties who had recovered from COVID-19.

The chain carries TRBV5-1 and TRBJ2-2, with 10 bases identical to TRBD2. J lost 7 bases, V lost 2 bases, and 8 bases had no gene match. The CDR3 loop spans 16 amino acids. Germline CDR1 is SGHRS and CDR2 is YFSETQ. Written as DNA, the CDR3 is TGCGCCAGCAGCTTATCAACTAGCGGGGCGAACGGGGAGCTGTTTTTT. Translating gives CASSLSTSGANGELFF.

This chain links TRBV4-1 with TRBJ2-2; TRBD1 matches 7 bases. Germline lookup yields CDR1 MGHRA and CDR2 YSYEKL. This CDR3 comprises 15 residues. V trimming: 8 bases; J trimming: 3 bases; junction bases outside the gene matches: 9. The CDR3 nucleotides read TGCGCCAGCCAGGCACAGGGGAGACACACCGGGGAGCTGTTTTTT. As protein: CASQAQGRHTGELFF.

Concerning this clone itself: A read error may produce the germline difference seen at one junction end. The chain combines TRBV7-7 with TRBJ2-7, with TRBD1 matching 8 bases. CDR1 is SSHAT and CDR2 is FNYEAQ in the germline V gene (reference sequence). The CDR3 is 16 amino acids. CDR3 in DNA: TGTGCTAGCAGCCGGGGCCAACAGGGGGTCTCCTACGAGCAGTACTTC. It is translated as CASSRGQQGVSYEQYF.

The genes are TRBV3-1 (or the pseudogene TRBV3-2) and TRBJ2-5; TRBD2 might be the D (7 bases). V lost 4 bases and J 5 bases, leaving 17 bases between the germline ends. Germline CDR1 LGHDT, CDR2 YNNKEL (reference sequence). This CDR3 comprises 15 residues. The CDR3 nucleotides are TGTGCCAGCAGCCCAAGCGGGACTCAGGGGGAGACCCAGTACTTC. It is translated as CASSPSGTQGETQYF.

The V and J genes are TRBV27 and TRBJ1-2, with D perhaps matching TRBD1 (6 bases). CDR3 length equals 14 residues. V was clipped by 2 bases and J by 4 bases, with 11 bases between them. Germline-derived CDR1 and CDR2 are MNHEY and SMNVEV (reference sequence). The CDR3 DNA is TGTGCCAGCAGTTTAACAGGGCTCGGCTATGGCTACACCTTC. This codes for CASSLTGLGYGYTF.

The rearrangement uses TRBV5-4 and TRBJ1-1, with 7 bases fitting TRBD1. Germline V lookup: CDR1 SGHNT, CDR2 YYREEE (reference sequence). The CDR3 extends over 15 amino acids. The ends lost 3 bases at V and 4 bases at J; junction bases unmatched: 9. The CDR3 reads CASSSPRQGSTEAFF. The CDR3 coding sequence is TGTGCCAGCAGCTCACCTCGACAGGGTTCCACTGAAGCTTTCTTT.

This clone has just one count. The rearrangement links TRBV11-3 to TRBJ2-7, with 7 bases matching TRBD1. CDR3 length: 14 amino acids. The V gene end was trimmed by 4 bases and the J gene end by 7 bases; junction bases not matched to a gene: 10. In germline, CDR1 is SGHNT, CDR2 YENEEA. DNA for the CDR3: TGTGCCAGCAGCTCGTCAGGGGGATCGGGAGAGCAGTACTTC. It codes for CASSSSGGSGEQYF.

V usage is TRBV7-8 and J usage is TRBJ1-2; D is perhaps TRBD1 (5 bases). Germline-derived CDR1 and CDR2 are SGHVS and FQNEAQ. The CDR3 loop spans 16 amino acids. Between the trimmed V and J ends, which lost 5 bases and 6 bases, there was a span of 22 bases. CDR3 residues: CASSTEAGNRFDGYTF. In DNA form, the CDR3 reads TGTGCCAGCAGCACAGAGGCAGGGAATCGATTTGATGGCTACACCTTC.

The chain has TRBV6-2 or TRBV6-3 and TRBJ1-1, with D possibly TRBD1 on 5 matching bases. V lost 2 bases and J 0 bases, leaving 13 bases between the germline ends. Per germline, CDR1 MNHEY and CDR2 SVGEGT. This CDR3 contains 16 residues. DNA of the CDR3: TGTGCCAGCAGTTACCCGCAGGCGGGGGTGAACACTGAAGCTTTCTTT. Amino acid sequence: CASSYPQAGVNTEAFF.